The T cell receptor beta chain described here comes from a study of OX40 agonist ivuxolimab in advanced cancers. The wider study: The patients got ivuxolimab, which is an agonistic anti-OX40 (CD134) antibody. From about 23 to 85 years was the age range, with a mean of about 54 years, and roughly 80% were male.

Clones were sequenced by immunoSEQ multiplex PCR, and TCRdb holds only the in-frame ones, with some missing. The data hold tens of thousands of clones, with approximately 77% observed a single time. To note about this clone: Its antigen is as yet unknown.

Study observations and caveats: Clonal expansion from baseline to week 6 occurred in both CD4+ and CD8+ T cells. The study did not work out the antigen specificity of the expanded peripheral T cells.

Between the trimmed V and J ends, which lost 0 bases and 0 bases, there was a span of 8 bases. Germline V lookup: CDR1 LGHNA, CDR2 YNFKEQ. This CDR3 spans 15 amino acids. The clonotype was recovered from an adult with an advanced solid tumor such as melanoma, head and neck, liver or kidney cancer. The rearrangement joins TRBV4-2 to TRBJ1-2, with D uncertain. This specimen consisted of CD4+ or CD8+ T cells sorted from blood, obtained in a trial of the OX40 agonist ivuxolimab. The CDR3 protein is CASSQDLLANYGYTF. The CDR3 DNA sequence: TGTGCCAGCAGCCAAGACTTACTTGCTAACTATGGCTACACCTTC.